This T cell receptor (beta chain) was profiled in a study of shared clonotypes between healthy human individuals. Worth noting for this clone: Its antigen remains unidentified.

Study observations and caveats: Roughly 5% of naive CD4 clonotypes were common to a handful of donors.

Assay used: immunoSEQ multiplex PCR; TCRdb lists only in-frame clones, some missing. The sample holds 2 million to 2.5 million clones, approximately 93% seen once. V gave up 0 bases and J gave up 3 bases, with 13 bases separating them. There are 15 residues in the CDR3. Germline CDR1 reads SGDLS; CDR2 reads YYNGEE. Material: naive CD4+ T cells from PBMCs. Subset of the sample: CD45RA+ positively selected. The J gene is TRBJ2-7, the V gene TRBV9; D remains ambiguous. The sequence was collected from a man aged 18 to 30 in good health. Some clones in this sample may be carry-over from other donors' samples. Here the CDR3 DNA reads TGTGCCAGCAGCGTAGATCCAGACGCGAGCTACGAGCAGTACTTC. It translates to CASSVDPDASYEQYF.